One and the same sample provided the 5 T cell receptor beta chains below, sequenced in a study of blood T cell repertoires in COVID-19. Assay: immunoSEQ multiplex PCR; the TCRdb copy retains only in-frame clones and omits some. The data contain more than 200,000 clones, 88% of them singletons. The sample consisted of peripheral blood. These TCRs come from a woman in her 30s with COVID-19, enrolled during active disease.

V usage is TRBV27 and J usage is TRBJ1-2; 9 nucleotides match TRBD1. The CDR3 is 17 residues long. The germline V gene has CDR1 MNHEY and CDR2 SMNVEV (reference sequence). Trimming took 0 bases from V and 4 from J; bases not matched to a gene: 9. The CDR3 nucleotides read TGTGCCAGCAGTTTATCGCGATCGGGACAGGGATTCTATGGCTACACCTTC. This translates into CASSLSRSGQGFYGYTF.

The chain couples TRBV6-5 to TRBJ2-3; the match to TRBD2 covers 7 bases. The germline gives CDR1 MNHEY, CDR2 SVGAGI. Trimming took 2 bases from V and 5 from J; bases not matched to a gene: 7. The CDR3 contains 15 residues. The CDR3 sequence is CASSYAKASGDTQYF. In DNA form, the CDR3 reads TGTGCCAGCAGTTACGCAAAGGCTAGCGGAGATACGCAGTATTTT.

This clone appeared once. V and J are TRBV29-1 and TRBJ2-1; 11 nucleotides match TRBD2. Germline V gives CDR1 SQVTM, CDR2 ANQGSEA. V lost 3 bases to trimming and J lost 6 bases; unmatched junction nucleotides: 10. The CDR3 spans 16 residues. In DNA form, the CDR3 reads TGCAGCGTTGAGGGTAGCGGGGGGGTCGAGTTCAATGAGCAGTTCTTC. It encodes CSVEGSGGVEFNEQFF.

This chain connects TRBV6-5 to TRBJ2-7; possible D gene TRBD1, 5 bases. Germline V gene data show CDR1 as MNHEY and CDR2 as SVGAGI. The CDR3 sequence is 13 residues long. V lost 6 bases and J 2 bases, leaving 11 bases between the germline ends. This chain's CDR3 is CASSRAGTYEQYV. The DNA for the CDR3 is TGTGCCAGCAGCCGGGCAGGGACCTACGAGCAGTACGTC.

The chain has TRBV18 and TRBJ2-5, with 8 bases matching TRBD1. Germline CDR1 is KGHSH and CDR2 is LQKENI. The V segment lost 3 bases and the J segment 4 bases; nucleotides outside the gene matches: 4. CDR3 length: 14 amino acids. The CDR3 spells CASSPPGGAETQYF. CDR3 sequence (DNA): TGTGCCAGCTCACCCCCAGGGGGCGCAGAGACCCAGTACTTC.